The rows below give T cell receptor beta chains drawn from one sample of a study of blood T cells in healthy people across ages. TCRdb recomputed calls from the 5' RACE reads with MiXCR, one row per CDR3 protein. In the table there are hundreds of thousands of distinct CDR3 sequences, around 48% of which are singletons. Sequenced sample: blood. The receptors stem from a woman aged 55-69 years in good health. CDR3s include the opening cysteine and the closing phenylalanine or tryptophan. D genes are given only for firm matches. Clone size is not always given. Where it is, it says once, few, many or a class for expanded clones.

d_gene	j_gene	abundance	v_gene	CDR3nt	CDR3aa
TRBD1	TRBJ2-5	NA	TRBV29-1	TGCGGCGTTGAAGGGACAGGGGCCAAAGAGACCCAGTACTTC	CGVEGTGAKETQYF
TRBD2	TRBJ2-7	NA	TRBV5-1	TGCGCCAGCAGCGCGGCGGGAGACTCCCACGAGCAGTACTTC	CASSAAGDSHEQYF
NA	TRBJ2-1	few	TRBV20-1	TGCAGTGCTAATACTAGGAGCCGCCGACGTGAGCAGTTCTTC	CSANTRSRRREQFF
NA	TRBJ2-5	NA	TRBV20-1	TGCAGTGCCCCACGGCAGGAGGAGACCCAGTACTTC	CSAPRQEETQYF
TRBD2	TRBJ2-3	NA	TRBV12-3/TRBV12-4	TGTGCCAGCAAGAGCGGGGGCGCAACGGGAGATACGCAGTATTTT	CASKSGGATGDTQYF
NA	TRBJ1-1	NA	TRBV20-1	TGCAGTGCTAGGAGGGCAGGGGCTCTGAACACTGTAGCTTTCTTT	CSARRAGALNTVAFF
NA	TRBJ2-7	few	TRBV28	TGTGCCAGCAGTCGCAGACTGCAGCTGTACGAGCAGTACTTC	CASSRRLQLYEQYF
NA	TRBJ2-7	NA	TRBV29-1	TGCAGCGTTGAATTCGGGCTAGGAAACTACAATGAGCAGTACTTC	CSVEFGLGNYNEQYF
TRBD2	TRBJ2-1	NA	TRBV9	TGTGCCAGCAGCTTTCTTTCCGGGACTATAGTCCCCAGTGAGCAGTTCTTC	CASSFLSGTIVPSEQFF
NA	TRBJ1-6	NA	TRBV27	TGTGCCAGCAGTTTCCCGTCTAAGGAGGGCACCCTCCACTTT	CASSFPSKEGTLHF
TRBD2	TRBJ2-2	NA	TRBV7-2	TGTGCCAGCAGCTTTAGAAGGGGACTAGCCTCGAACACCGGGGAGCTGTTTTTT	CASSFRRGLASNTGELFF
TRBD1	TRBJ2-7	once	TRBV6-2/TRBV6-3	TGTGCCAGCAGCTCCGACAGGGGACCCTCCTACGAGCAGTACTTC	CASSSDRGPSYEQYF
TRBD1	TRBJ2-3	few	TRBV20-1	TGCAGTGCTCCAGGGGGCGGGTTGAGGACAGATACGCAGTATTTT	CSAPGGGLRTDTQYF
NA	TRBJ2-2	NA	TRBV6-2/TRBV6-3	TGTGCCAGCAGAGGTGGCGCGAACACCGGGGAGCTGTTTTTT	CASRGGANTGELFF
TRBD1	TRBJ2-3	NA	TRBV20-1	TGCAGTGCCGACAGGGGGTGGACAGATACGCAGTATTTT	CSADRGWTDTQYF
NA	TRBJ2-3	NA	TRBV2	TGTGCCAGCCTTCGCGGCAGGGGAAGTGCAGATACGCAGTATTTT	CASLRGRGSADTQYF
NA	TRBJ1-6	NA	TRBV6-6	TGTGCCAGCATCACCAGGGGTGGGAATTCACCCCTCCACTTT	CASITRGGNSPLHF
NA	TRBJ2-1	NA	TRBV19	TGTGCCAGTAGTATAGATGGCCGGAGTGGGGCGGGAAGGGAGCAGTTCTTC	CASSIDGRSGAGREQFF
TRBD2	TRBJ2-1	few	TRBV28	TGTGCCAGCAGCCGCGGGAGGGCCCACTACAATGAGCAGTTCTTC	CASSRGRAHYNEQFF
TRBD1	TRBJ2-1	NA	TRBV7-2	TGTGCCAGCAGCCGATCCCCGGGACAGGGATCAGGGGAGCAGTTCTTC	CASSRSPGQGSGEQFF
NA	TRBJ2-7	few	TRBV27	TGTGCCAGCAGTTTAGGGTCCTACAATGAGCAGTACTTC	CASSLGSYNEQYF
NA	TRBJ1-2	NA	TRBV6-5	TGTGCCAGCAGCCCTACCGGGACACTGAACTATGGCTACACCTTC	CASSPTGTLNYGYTF
TRBD1	TRBJ2-1	NA	TRBV5-1	TGCGCCAGCAGCCGCTGGGATACAGGGGGCTCCTACAATGAGCAGTTCTTC	CASSRWDTGGSYNEQFF
TRBD2	TRBJ2-1	NA	TRBV29-1	TGCAGCGTTGAAGACCCTACCGTCCTAGCGGGAGGGTACAATGAGCAGTTCTTC	CSVEDPTVLAGGYNEQFF
NA	TRBJ1-2	NA	TRBV20-1	TGCCTTCCTGTTAGTGACCCATTATTTGGCTACACCTTC	CLPVSDPLFGYTF
TRBD1	TRBJ2-5	many	TRBV5-1	TGCGCCAGCAGCCAGGGACAGTTGAAAGAGACCCAGTACTTC	CASSQGQLKETQYF
TRBD2	TRBJ2-5	NA	TRBV28	TGTGCCAGCACCGATCACACCGGGACTAGCTCTTATGAGCAGTACTTC	CASTDHTGTSSYEQYF
NA	TRBJ1-1	few	TRBV4-1	TGCGCCAGCAGCCAAGTAGGCGAGAGGGCTGAAGCTTTCTTT	CASSQVGERAEAFF
TRBD1	TRBJ1-2	once	TRBV7-8	TGTGCCAGCAGCTTAGCAGGGACAGGGCAAGGCTACACCTTC	CASSLAGTGQGYTF
NA	TRBJ1-2	NA	TRBV2	TGTGCCAGCAGGGAATCTAGCTATGGCTACACCTTC	CASRESSYGYTF